The present T cell receptor beta chain was sequenced within a study of blood T cell repertoires in COVID-19. Study as a whole: The origin of the acute and convalescent COVID-19 samples was the United States, Italy and Spain. PBMCs, B-cell-depleted T cells, or T cells provided the cDNA or gDNA that made up the material.

Seattle enrolled patients during active infection and tracked them longitudinally. V was pared by 5 bases and J by 1 base, with 13 bases between. The CDR3 length is 15 residues. CDR1 LNHNV and CDR2 YYDKDF come from the germline V gene (reference sequence). How the authors handled the data: Counts of nucleated cells, estimated from reference gene primer amplification, were obtained. This table comes from immunoSEQ multiplex PCR, and its TCRdb copy is limited to in-frame clones, with some not included. The V and J calls and clone size come from that table; D and trimming were worked out from the DNA. The table shows some 390,000 clones, with approximately 90% occurring only once.

V is TRBV15 and J is TRBJ2-3; D is possibly TRBD1 (6 bases). The receptor was isolated from a woman in her thirties or forties with COVID-19, enrolled during active disease. The material sequenced was peripheral blood. DNA of the CDR3: TGTGCCACCAGCCCCAGCAGGACAGGCACAGATACGCAGTATTTT. The encoded protein is CATSPSRTGTDTQYF.